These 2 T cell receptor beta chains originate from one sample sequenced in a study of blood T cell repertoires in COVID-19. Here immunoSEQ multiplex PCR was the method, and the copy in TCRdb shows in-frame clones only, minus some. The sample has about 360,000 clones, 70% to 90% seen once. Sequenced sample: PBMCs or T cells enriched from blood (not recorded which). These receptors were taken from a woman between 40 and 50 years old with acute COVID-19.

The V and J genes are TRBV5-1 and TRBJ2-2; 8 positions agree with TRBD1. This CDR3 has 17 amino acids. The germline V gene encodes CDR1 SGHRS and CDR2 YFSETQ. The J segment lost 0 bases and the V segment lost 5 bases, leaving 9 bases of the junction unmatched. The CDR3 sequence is CASRLTGGTTNTGELFF. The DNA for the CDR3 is TGCGCCAGCAGACTCACAGGGGGGACCACGAACACCGGGGAGCTGTTTTTT.

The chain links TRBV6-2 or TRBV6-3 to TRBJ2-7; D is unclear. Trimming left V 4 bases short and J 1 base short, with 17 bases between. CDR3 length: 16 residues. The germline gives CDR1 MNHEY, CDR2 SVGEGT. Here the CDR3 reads CASSSAVRGLSYEQYF. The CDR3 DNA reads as TGTGCCAGCAGTTCCGCCGTGCGAGGATTGTCCTACGAGCAGTACTTC.